This T cell receptor (beta chain) was recorded in a study of tumor-infiltrating lymphocytes in primary liver carcinoma. Total RNA and DNA came together from approximately 20-30 mg of bulk tissue without cell sorting. Starting from 450 to 500 ng of total RNA, TCR beta cDNA was produced with a primer in the constant region. ARM-PCR was slightly modified, and three nested multiplex PCR rounds with it gave rise to the TCR beta libraries. For approximately 11 cycles apiece, the opening two PCR rounds ran with TRBV1-TRBV30 forward primers and a C-beta reverse primer. One entry per CDR3 protein results from TCRdb running MiXCR on the multiplex PCR reads. The sample lists fewer than 85,000 distinct CDR3 sequences; 69% were seen once. Germline lookup yields CDR1 MNHEY and CDR2 SVGAGI. This CDR3 has 14 amino acids. V dropped 3 bases and J dropped 7 bases, with 12 bases sitting between them. This clonotype came up many times.

This receptor was obtained from a man aged 35-49 years with primary liver carcinoma and hepatitis B virus infection. Sequences were obtained from tumor-adjacent normal liver tissue. The chain uses TRBV6-5 and TRBJ2-2, with a weak D call TRBD1 (5 bases). The CDR3 loop is CASSYLRGIGELFF. The DNA for the CDR3 is TGTGCCAGCAGTTATCTAAGGGGCATCGGGGAGCTGTTTTTT.